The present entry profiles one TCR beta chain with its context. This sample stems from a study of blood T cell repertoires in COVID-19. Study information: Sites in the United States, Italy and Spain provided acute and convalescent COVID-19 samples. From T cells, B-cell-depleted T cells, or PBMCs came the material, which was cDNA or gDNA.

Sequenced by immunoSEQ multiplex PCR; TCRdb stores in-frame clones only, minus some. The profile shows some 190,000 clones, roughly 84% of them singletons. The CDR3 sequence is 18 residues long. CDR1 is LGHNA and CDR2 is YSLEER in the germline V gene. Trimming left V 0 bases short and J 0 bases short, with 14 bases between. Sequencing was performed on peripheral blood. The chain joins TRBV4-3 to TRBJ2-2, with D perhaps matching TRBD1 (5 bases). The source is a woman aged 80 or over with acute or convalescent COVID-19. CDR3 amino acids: CASSQEFPGRSNTGELFF. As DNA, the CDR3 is TGCGCCAGCAGCCAAGAGTTCCCAGGGCGCTCGAACACCGGGGAGCTGTTTTTT.